These T cell receptor beta chains were read from a single sample in a study of blood T cells in healthy people across ages. TCRdb independently ran MiXCR on the 5' RACE reads; one entry per CDR3 protein. The sample records more than 1,000,000 distinct CDR3 sequences, under 30% being singletons. The sample was also reused in another study, on T cells of mothers and their children.

Sequenced: blood. The origin of the receptors is a girl under 10 years old in good health. CDR3s include the opening cysteine and the closing phenylalanine or tryptophan. The D gene is left open where the match is weak. Only some rows state a clone size, as once, few, many or a class for expanded clones.

D gene	V gene	clone size	J gene	CDR3 DNA	CDR3 protein
TRBD2	TRBV2	few	TRBJ2-1	TGTGCCAGCAGGTCCGCCCGGGGGGGTGAGCAGTTCTTC	CASRSARGGEQFF
TRBD1	TRBV29-1	few	TRBJ2-1	TGCAGCTTTTGTCCAACCGGGACAGGGGAGTACAATGAGCAGTTCTTC	CSFCPTGTGEYNEQFF
TRBD2	TRBV27	NA	TRBJ2-7	TGTGCCAGCAGTCCTTCGGGACTAGATTACGAGCAGTACTTC	CASSPSGLDYEQYF
NA	TRBV14	once	TRBJ2-7	TGTGCCAGCAGCCAAGATCTGGCCAGAGCCTACGAGCAGTACTTC	CASSQDLARAYEQYF
NA	TRBV6-6	NA	TRBJ2-7	TGTGCCTGGCTGGCAGGTAACGAGCAGTACTTC	CAWLAGNEQYF
NA	TRBV9	NA	TRBJ1-4	TGTGCCAGCAGTGCCGAAATGGTGAACCTCGAAAAACTGTTTTTT	CASSAEMVNLEKLFF
TRBD2	TRBV24-1	few	TRBJ2-3	TGTGCCACCGTAAGCGGGGTCAGCACAGATACGCAGTATTTT	CATVSGVSTDTQYF
TRBD2	TRBV7-2	NA	TRBJ2-1	TGTGCCAGCAGCTTTAAACTAGCGGGCCACAATGAGCAGTTCTTC	CASSFKLAGHNEQFF
NA	TRBV6-2/TRBV6-3	few	TRBJ1-5	TGTGCCAGCAGTTCAGGGGCCACCGGATATTTT	CASSSGATGYF
TRBD2	TRBV10-1	NA	TRBJ2-1	TGCGCCACCGCTAGCGGTACATACAATGAGCAGTTCTTC	CATASGTYNEQFF
TRBD2	TRBV20-1	few	TRBJ2-1	TGCAGTGCCCGGACTAGCGGGAGGGGACGGGGACCTAGCTCCTACAATGAGCAGTTCTTC	CSARTSGRGRGPSSYNEQFF
TRBD1	TRBV18	few	TRBJ1-1	TGTGCCAGCTCCCGGGGCCCTGGGACAGCCAACACTGAAGCTTTCTTT	CASSRGPGTANTEAFF